This T cell receptor (beta chain) was sequenced in a study of T cell repertoires in cytomegalovirus infection. MiXCR, run by TCRdb on the reads, gives a single entry per CDR3 protein. The sample lists about 740,000 distinct CDR3 sequences, 35% seen once, with 2.8% in the top ten. The CDR3 has 10 residues. Looked up from germline, CDR1 is SNHLY and CDR2 is FYNNEI. Trimming pared 6 bases from V and 9 bases from J, leaving 8 bases between. The origin of this receptor is a human donor in good health (CMV status not recorded). Some clones in this sample may be carry-over from other donors' samples. Material: PBMCs. This rearrangement joins TRBV2 to TRBJ2-5; D unresolved. CDR3 loop: CASRGRAQYF. The CDR3 DNA reads TGTGCCAGCAGGGGCCGGGCCCAGTACTTC.